These 31 T cell receptor beta chains were all obtained from the same sample, sequenced in a study of graft-versus-host responses after intestinal transplantation. The protocol was immunoSEQ multiplex PCR, while the TCRdb copy is restricted to in-frame clones and leaves out a portion. The profile shows more than 15,000 clones, approximately 86% of them singletons. The input for sequencing was bone marrow, taken about 130 days after transplant. These receptors originate from a human patient who received an intestinal transplant, so some T cells may come from the graft donor.

The table lists this clone with a few counts. The V and J genes are TRBV28 and TRBJ2-7, with TRBD2 matching 13 bases. Losses at the gene ends were 5 bases for V and 2 bases for J; bases not matched to a gene: 6. This CDR3 region has 16 residues. Germline CDR1 is MDHEN and CDR2 is SYDVKM. The CDR3 protein is CASSAGGLAGTYEQYF. The CDR3 DNA sequence: TGTGCCAGCAGTGCTGGGGGACTAGCGGGAACCTACGAGCAGTACTTC.

V usage is TRBV5-6 and J usage is TRBJ2-7; D is possibly TRBD1 or TRBD2 (5 bases each). The CDR3 length is 14 residues. Trimming shortened V by 4 bases and J by 2 bases, and 13 bases separated the two germline ends. Germline V gives CDR1 SGHDT, CDR2 YYEEEE. CDR3 sequence (DNA): TGTGCCAGCAGCCCAGGGAGACTTGCCTACGAGCAGTACTTC. Its protein product is CASSPGRLAYEQYF.

The V call is TRBV15, the J call TRBJ2-3; 7 nucleotides match TRBD2. The CDR3 has 15 residues. The trim removed 4 bases at V and 10 bases at J, leaving 14 bases unmatched. Looked up from germline, CDR1 is LNHNV and CDR2 is YYDKDF (reference sequence). The CDR3 sequence: CATSTAGTIPLSQYF. The DNA of the CDR3 is TGTGCCACCAGCACCGCCGGGACTATCCCCCTCTCGCAGTATTTT.

This chain uses TRBV10-1 with TRBJ2-7, with a tentative D call TRBD1 (6 bases). The V end was cut by 5 bases, the J end by 2 bases, with 10 bases between. Germline CDR1 WNHNN, CDR2 SYGVQD (reference sequence). The CDR3 sequence is 13 residues long. CDR3 sequence: CASSFGQTYEQYF. The CDR3 region has the DNA TGCGCCAGCAGTTTTGGACAGACCTACGAGCAGTACTTC.

The rearrangement uses TRBV6-5 and TRBJ1-1; TRBD1 matches 7 bases. Germline V gene sequence: CDR1 MNHEY, CDR2 SVGAGI. The J segment lost 3 bases and the V segment lost 2 bases, leaving 3 bases of the junction unmatched. The CDR3 length is 14 residues. The CDR3 DNA follows: TGTGCCAGCAGTTACGCGACAGGGTACACTGAAGCTTTCTTT. Protein sequence: CASSYATGYTEAFF.

The genes are TRBV11-3 and TRBJ1-1, with unresolved D. Germline CDR1 and CDR2: SGHNT and YENEEA. V lost 5 bases to trimming and J lost 3 bases, with 13 bases between them. CDR3 length: 14 amino acids. The CDR3 is CASSLNGFYTEAFF. The CDR3 DNA sequence: TGTGCCAGCAGCCTAAATGGATTCTACACTGAAGCTTTCTTT.

The V gene is TRBV4-1, the J gene TRBJ2-1, with 13 bases that match TRBD2. The J segment lost 10 bases and the V segment lost 4 bases, leaving 7 bases of the junction unmatched. The CDR3 length is 15 residues. Germline CDR1 MGHRA, CDR2 YSYEKL. CDR3 region: CASSLGGLAGYEQFF. For the CDR3, the DNA is TGCGCCAGCAGCCTCGGGGGACTAGCGGGATACGAGCAGTTCTTC.

The chain recombines TRBV11-2 with TRBJ2-7, with TRBD2 matching 8 bases. V lost 5 bases to trimming and J lost 0 bases; unmatched junction nucleotides: 18. The CDR3 extends over 19 amino acids. Looked up from germline, CDR1 is SGHAT and CDR2 is FQNNGV. The CDR3 sequence is CASSPHHSPGGGNSYEQYF. The CDR3 DNA reads TGTGCCAGCAGCCCTCACCACTCCCCGGGGGGGGGCAACTCCTACGAGCAGTACTTC.

This chain joins TRBV10-3 and TRBJ1-5, with TRBD1 as a possible D gene (6 bases). The ends were cut back, 5 bases at V and 5 bases at J, with 10 bases in the middle. The CDR3 is 13 amino acids. Per germline, CDR1 ENHRY and CDR2 SYGVKD. The CDR3 region is CAISRTGYQPQHF. CDR3 nucleotides: TGTGCCATCAGTCGAACAGGGTATCAGCCCCAGCATTTT.

The chain carries TRBV4-1 and TRBJ1-2; no reliable D call. Trimming removed 2 bases from V and 2 bases from J, with 6 bases in between. This CDR3 region has 13 residues. Germline CDR1 and CDR2: MGHRA and YSYEKL. The CDR3 DNA reads as TGCGCCAGCAGCCAACGGGAGAACTATGGCTACACCTTC. It translates to CASSQRENYGYTF.

This chain links TRBV2 with TRBJ2-5; a possible D gene is TRBD1 (6 bases). With 4 bases removed from V and 2 bases from J, the gap between germline ends came to 17 bases. The CDR3 is made up of 16 amino acids. Germline V CDR1 and CDR2: SNHLY, FYNNEI. CDR3 nucleotides: TGTGCCAGCAGTGGGGGGTCGAGGGGGTCACAAGAGACCCAGTACTTC. It specifies CASSGGSRGSQETQYF.

The rearrangement uses TRBV7-9 and TRBJ2-3, with 7 positions matching TRBD1. In germline, CDR1 is SEHNR, CDR2 FQNEAQ (reference sequence). The CDR3 is 16 residues long. V lost 4 bases, J lost 4 bases, and 11 bases stayed unmatched. CDR3 sequence: CASSSTGFVRADTQYF. CDR3 bases: TGTGCCAGCAGCTCGACAGGGTTCGTGAGAGCAGATACGCAGTATTTT.

The V call is TRBV13, the J call TRBJ1-1, with no clear D. This CDR3 is 15 amino acids long. Germline CDR1 reads PRHDT; CDR2 reads FYEKMQ (reference sequence). V was pared by 4 bases and J by 0 bases, with 12 bases between. This CDR3 reads CASSSADKMNTEAFF. The CDR3 nucleotides are TGTGCCAGCAGCTCTGCCGACAAAATGAACACTGAAGCTTTCTTT.

This clone was counted once. The chain links TRBV14 to TRBJ2-1, with 7 bases matching TRBD2. V shed 8 bases and J 0 bases; nucleotides not matched to a gene: 4. Germline V gives CDR1 SGHDN, CDR2 FVKESK. There are 14 residues in the CDR3. The CDR3 coding sequence is TGTGCCAGCTCTAGCGGATACTCCTACAATGAGCAGTTCTTC. This translates into CASSSGYSYNEQFF.

A few counts support this clone. The genes are TRBV19 and TRBJ1-2; D possibly corresponds to TRBD1 (6 bases). V lost 3 bases and J lost 2, with 16 bases in between. Germline CDR1 reads LNHDA; CDR2 reads SQIVND (reference sequence). The CDR3 totals 16 residues. CDR3 DNA sequence: TGTGCCAGTAGTATTTCGGACAGTGCATCGAACTATGGCTACACCTTC. Translated: CASSISDSASNYGYTF.

The CDR3 DNA follows: TGTGCCAGCAGCGACCGCTACAGCACCGGGGAGCTGTTTTTT. This gives the protein CASSDRYSTGELFF. This chain joins TRBV7-9 and TRBJ2-2; D is ambiguous. V lost 5 bases and J lost 4, with 11 bases in between. Germline loops: CDR1 SEHNR, CDR2 FQNEAQ (reference sequence). The CDR3 is 14 residues long.

The chain carries TRBV4-2 and TRBJ2-7; D tentatively fits TRBD1 or TRBD2 (6 bases each). The V gene lost 0 bases and the J gene lost 3 bases, with 12 bases spanning the gap. The CDR3 is made up of 15 amino acids. Germline CDR1 and CDR2: LGHNA and YNFKEQ. The CDR3: CASSQDGGGYYEQYF. The CDR3 DNA reads TGTGCCAGCAGCCAAGACGGGGGCGGTTACTACGAGCAGTACTTC.

The chain employs TRBV4-2 and TRBJ1-1; D unresolved. Germline-derived CDR1 and CDR2 are LGHNA and YNFKEQ. With 1 base removed from V and 4 bases from J, the gap between germline ends came to 10 bases. The CDR3 runs to 14 residues. DNA for the CDR3: TGTGCCAGCAGCCAAGTGGATCTGGGCACTGAAGCTTTCTTT. Encoded protein: CASSQVDLGTEAFF.

The chain employs TRBV6-6 and TRBJ1-3; 8 bases fit TRBD1. The CDR3 runs to 14 residues. V gave up 5 bases and J gave up 2 bases; unmatched junction bases: 2. Germline V lookup: CDR1 MNHNY, CDR2 SVGAGI (reference sequence). The CDR3 reads CASSETGAGNTIYF. CDR3 sequence (DNA): TGTGCCAGCAGTGAGACAGGGGCTGGAAACACCATATATTTT.

This clone was detected only a few times. The chain carries TRBV27 and TRBJ2-5; possibly TRBD2 for D (6 bases). V lost 3 bases and J lost 2, with 19 bases in between. CDR3 length: 17 amino acids. CDR1 is MNHEY, CDR2 SMNVEV, per germline (reference sequence). This chain's CDR3 is CASSFRSSLEGQETQYF. The CDR3 coding sequence is TGTGCCAGCAGTTTTCGGTCCTCTTTGGAGGGACAAGAGACCCAGTACTTC.

The chain joins TRBV6-1 to TRBJ2-2; D unresolved. Germline V lookup: CDR1 MNHNS, CDR2 SASEGT. This CDR3 is built from 13 residues. V dropped 1 base and J dropped 9 bases, with 9 bases sitting between them. The chain's CDR3 is CASSEVVERELFF. The CDR3 DNA reads as TGTGCCAGCAGTGAAGTCGTCGAGAGGGAGCTGTTTTTT.

This clone was detected a few times. The chain links TRBV10-1 to TRBJ2-3, with 10 bases aligning to TRBD2. The CDR3 consists of 16 residues. V shed 3 bases, J shed 4 bases, and the junction held 7 bases outside the gene matches. Germline CDR1 reads WNHNN; CDR2 reads SYGVQD (reference sequence). The CDR3 here is CASSDASGSIADTQYF. The DNA of the CDR3 is TGCGCCAGCAGTGATGCTAGCGGGAGTATCGCAGATACGCAGTATTTT.

The chain uses TRBV2 and TRBJ1-5; perhaps TRBD1 as D (5 bases). V was clipped by 6 bases and J by 0 bases, with 12 bases between them. CDR1 and CDR2 from the germline V gene are SNHLY and FYNNEI. The length of the CDR3 is 15 residues. The CDR3 reads CASRGGRLSNQPQHF. DNA for the CDR3: TGTGCCAGCAGGGGGGGAAGGCTTAGCAATCAGCCCCAGCATTTT.

The chain employs TRBV6-5 and TRBJ2-3; the D gene is possibly TRBD2 (5 bases). CDR3 length: 16 amino acids. Germline CDR1 MNHEY, CDR2 SVGAGI. V lost 2 bases and J lost 2, with 14 bases in between. The chain's CDR3 is CASSYAASSSTDTQYF. DNA for the CDR3: TGTGCCAGCAGTTACGCGGCTAGCTCATCCACAGATACGCAGTATTTT.

The V and J genes are TRBV6-6 and TRBJ1-2; D is possibly TRBD1 (6 bases). The germline CDR1 and CDR2 sequences are MNHNY and SVGAGI (reference sequence). Trimming left V 5 bases short and J 2 bases short, with 18 bases between. CDR3 size: 16 residues. For the CDR3, the DNA is TGTGCCAGCAGTCGACACCCAGGGGACTTGAACTATGGCTACACCTTC. It specifies CASSRHPGDLNYGYTF.

The chain joins TRBV4-2 to TRBJ2-7; D not resolved. Germline CDR1 is LGHNA and CDR2 is YNFKEQ. The V gene lost 0 bases and the J gene lost 4 bases, with 13 bases spanning the gap. This CDR3 contains 15 residues. The CDR3 region is CASSQEAVLGYEQYF. CDR3 bases: TGTGCCAGCAGCCAAGAGGCAGTGTTGGGATACGAGCAGTACTTC.

The rearrangement links TRBV11-2 to TRBJ2-1; D is possibly TRBD2 (5 bases). The CDR3 loop spans 15 amino acids. The germline V and J ends were trimmed by 1 base and 1 base, with 8 bases remaining between them. The germline V gene encodes CDR1 SGHAT and CDR2 FQNNGV. The CDR3 DNA reads as TGTGCCAGCAGCTTAGTCTGGGAGTCCTACAATGAGCAGTTCTTC. Its translation is CASSLVWESYNEQFF.

This chain connects TRBV7-2 to TRBJ2-7, with 12 bases lining up with TRBD2. Per germline, CDR1 SGHTA and CDR2 FQGNSA. The CDR3 loop spans 13 amino acids. V was clipped by 8 bases and J by 5 bases; unmatched bases: 4. Here the CDR3 DNA reads TGTGCCAGCGGGCTAGCGGGAGGGCACGAGCAGTACTTC. This encodes CASGLAGGHEQYF.

This clone showed up just a few times. The chain carries TRBV6-4 and TRBJ2-7; D possibly uses TRBD1 or TRBD2 (5 bases each). From germline, CDR1 is MRHNA and CDR2 SNTAGT. The CDR3 contains 14 residues. V shed 6 bases and J shed 2 bases, with 14 bases lying between them. CDR3 sequence reads: CASSVEGTAYEQYF. The DNA for the CDR3 is TGTGCCAGCAGCGTAGAAGGGACCGCCTACGAGCAGTACTTC.

This clone was detected once. The chain links TRBV7-9 to TRBJ2-1; TRBD2 is a possible D gene (6 bases). Germline V CDR1 and CDR2: SEHNR, FQNEAQ (reference sequence). V was pared by 4 bases and J by 0 bases, with 16 bases between. The CDR3 extends over 17 amino acids. In DNA form, the CDR3 reads TGTGCCAGCAGCTCCTCCATTATGGGGGGCTCCTACAATGAGCAGTTCTTC. Residues: CASSSSIMGGSYNEQFF.

This chain links TRBV5-1 with TRBJ2-7; 10 bases fit TRBD2. The CDR3 has 14 amino acids. V trimming: 4 bases; J trimming: 3 bases; junction bases outside the gene matches: 4. The V gene's germline CDR1 is SGHRS and CDR2 YFSETQ. CDR3 nucleotide sequence: TGCGCCAGCAGCCTCGGGACTAGCGACTACGAGCAGTACTTC. It is translated as CASSLGTSDYEQYF.